The sequence of this T cell receptor (beta chain) was determined in a study of CD8 T cells in ankylosing spondylitis. Study-wide results and limits: The clones that were linked to disease were reported to be significantly enriched in matched synovial fluid samples from ankylosing spondylitis patients. What seemed typical of ankylosing spondylitis blood was a TCR beta motif built from several highly homologous variants. Several of the motif variants were reported before in synovial fluid and blood from reactive arthritis.

Trimming removed 6 bases from V and 5 bases from J, with 13 bases in between. CDR1 and CDR2 from the germline V gene are MNHNS and SASEGT. The CDR3 extends over 14 amino acids. Libraries of TCR beta came from quantitative 5'-RACE with molecular barcodes. Via MiXCR, TCRdb re-called the 5' RACE reads, giving one row per CDR3 protein. The data show more than 250,000 distinct CDR3 sequences, with roughly 8% seen just once and approximately 15% held by the top ten. Remarks on this clonotype: Antigen specificity is unknown.

The sample consisted of blood, either unsorted or a sorted T cell fraction (not recorded which). The rearrangement uses TRBV6-1 and TRBJ2-2; no firm D call. The source is a male donor with ankylosing spondylitis. This CDR3 reads CASRAARSTGELFF. DNA of the CDR3: TGTGCCAGCAGGGCGGCTCGGAGTACCGGGGAGCTGTTTTTT.